This T cell receptor (beta chain) was sequenced during a study of vaccination and CD4 T cells after COVID-19 (dated by TCRdb to between 2022 and 2023). The study in broad terms: Convalescent patients had a positive SARS-CoV-2 result on nasal swab PCR, and of these patients, several had mild disease and one had severe disease. Six males and four females were included in the convalescent cohort, with two Hispanic individuals, seven Caucasians, two Asians and one multiracial person represented. Participants got two doses of the Pfizer-BioNTech BNT162b2 vaccine (n=8) or two doses of the Moderna mRNA-1273 vaccine (n=2). Post-COVID blood samples were collected from convalescent patients a median of roughly 100 days after diagnosis, with a range of roughly 30 to 161 days. Post-vaccine blood samples were collected a median of approximately 68 days after the second vaccine dose, ranging from roughly 13 to 250 days. Overlapping spike peptide pools from SARS-CoV-2 and from the common cold coronaviruses HCoV-NL63, HCoV-OC43 and HCoV-229E were used as culture stimuli. In control cultures, a CEFX viral epitope pool was used as positive control, an HIV-1 Nef peptide pool was used as negative control, or no peptide was added. In over 8 COVID-19 convalescent patients and a handful of infection-naive healthy vaccine recipients, the spike-specific CD4+ TCR repertoire before mRNA vaccination was compared with the repertoire after mRNA vaccination.

On this clonotype itself: Its recognized antigen is unknown. It has no much larger one-base neighbor in the sample; base qualities were not kept.

Broad study findings and their caveats: The median number of SARS-CoV-2-reactive clonotypes rose from 20 to 25 after infection to some 37 after vaccination, but the change was not significant. The study included relatively few convalescent patients and did not analyze early timepoints after natural infection. In convalescent patients, a median around 89% of post-vaccine SARS-CoV-2-reactive clones were detected only after vaccination, suggesting vaccine-specific priming. In convalescent patients, nearly all vaccine-specific clones (304 of 307) were found to be mono-reactive for SARS-CoV-2 spike rather than cross-reactive with common cold coronaviruses.

The germline V gene (reference sequence) supplies CDR1 DFQATT and CDR2 SNEGSKA. From its cysteine to its phenylalanine, the CDR3 spans 17 amino acids. Only the CDR3 region is kept as DNA, spanning 51 bases read in frame from base 1. Ends trimmed: V by 3 bases, J by 1 base; bases unmatched to a gene: 8. Receptors were amplified or captured by PCR. DNA from cultured CD4+ T cells was subjected to TCR sequencing with the Oncomine TCR Beta short-read assay at the Johns Hopkins FTIC core. The QIAamp micro DNA kit was used to extract genomic DNA from the cultured CD4+ T cells. The Oncomine TCR Beta libraries from cultured CD4+ T cells were pooled using unique dual indexes and then sequenced on an Illumina iSeq 100. The authors' analysis ran thus. Non-productive sequences were filtered out, and CDR3s that did not start with C, did not end with F or W, or were shorter than 7 amino acids were discarded. Antigen-specific clonotypes were identified with the MANAFEST web application by comparing peptide-stimulated wells with reference and other culture wells. To be called positive, a clone needed an FDR below 0.05, an odds ratio above 5, and a productive frequency above 0.1% in at least two of three replicate wells. A clonotype was classed as cross-reactive if the clonotype showed significant expansion both in SARS-CoV-2 spike wells and in at least one common cold coronavirus spike condition. Using R version 3.6.1, CDR3 homology was evaluated through Levenshtein distances (stringdist) along with unrooted phylogenetic trees (ape). In TCRdb, the public reads were trimmed at Q25 with fastp and aligned with MiXCR, with productive beta chains retained. Entries that share a CDR3 protein sequence are merged under the most common genes and DNA. The authors' filters were not applied to this entry. The sample table holds around 21,000 distinct CDR3 sequences, of which about 56% were seen once. Around 7% of the sample is taken by the ten largest.

The meaning of the sample's treatment or condition label: approximately nine-day PBMC culture with coronavirus spike peptide pools or control peptides (ViraFEST assay). The ViraFEST assay, used in the study, expanded antigen-specific T cells with peptide pools and then identified the expanded clonotypes through TCR sequencing. The convalescent patients' positive SARS-CoV-2 PCR tests were from March to December 2020, which was before the Alpha, Beta and Delta variants emerged in the United States. Each well held 2 million to 2.5 million PBMCs cultured with 9 to 10 ug/ml peptide pools in IMDM containing roughly 5% human AB serum and around 9 IU/ml IL-2. On days 3 and 7, half of the culture medium was replaced with fresh IL-2-containing medium. Once the cells had been in culture for around nine days, the EasySep CD4+ T cell isolation kit was used to isolate CD4+ T cells by negative selection. Ficoll-Paque Plus gradient centrifugation was used to isolate PBMCs from whole blood, and the isolated PBMCs were then either used fresh or cryopreserved at -140C. Each culture condition was generally run in triplicate wells.

The sample was CD4+ T cells from blood, cultured in vitro. The source of this sequence is a human donor who had recovered from COVID-19. This receptor chain uses TRBV20-1 and TRBJ2-2; 10 bases in the junction line up with TRBD2. CDR3 region: CSAREASGGLNTGELFF. In nucleotides, the sequence is TGCAGTGCTAGGGAGGCTAGCGGGGGACTGAACACCGGGGAGCTGTTTTTT.